This entry lists 18 T cell receptor beta chains sequenced from one sample in a study of shared clonotypes between healthy human individuals (dated by TCRdb to 2019 to 2021). The library relied on the immunoSEQ multiplex PCR assay. The source is immuneACCESS, and TCRdb retained only in-frame sequences with V and J called. Part of the clones is not carried over; for the studies checked, unresolved V genes explain less than half of this, and the remainder is unexplained. Present in this sample are more than 500,000 clones, about 96% of which were seen just once. Of the sample, 0.05% to 0.08% is held by the ten largest clones. The sequenced material came from naive CD4+ T cells sorted from blood. The sample's cell subset or site label, decoded: CD45RA+ positively selected. The receptors originated from a woman in her twenties or thirties in good health.

This clone was counted once. This specimen includes other DNA sequences encoding the same CDR3. This rearrangement joins TRBV4-1 to TRBJ2-7; possible D gene TRBD1, 6 bases. Deletions cut 0 bases from V and 3 bases from J, with 12 bases between. From germline, CDR1 is MGHRA and CDR2 YSYEKL. The CDR3 is made up of 15 amino acids. CDR3 protein: CASSQEPGTIYEQYF. For the CDR3, the DNA is TGCGCCAGCAGCCAAGAACCAGGGACAATCTACGAGCAGTACTTC.

This chain uses TRBV18 with TRBJ2-7, with 8 bases identical to TRBD1. V lost 8 bases, J lost 5 bases, and 8 bases stayed unmatched. The CDR3 loop spans 13 amino acids. Germline V lookup: CDR1 KGHSH, CDR2 LQKENI. The CDR3 sequence: CASGAQGGNEQYF. The DNA for the CDR3 is TGTGCCAGCGGGGCACAGGGGGGTAACGAGCAGTACTTC.

The chain combines TRBV28 with TRBJ2-3; 9 bases match TRBD2. Germline assignment: CDR1 MDHEN and CDR2 SYDVKM. With 6 bases clipped from V and 5 bases from J, the junction kept 12 bases outside the gene matches. The length of the CDR3 is 16 residues. CDR3 loop: CASSPFIAGAIDTQYF. CDR3 in DNA: TGTGCCAGCAGCCCATTCATAGCGGGAGCAATAGATACGCAGTATTTT.

The DNA of the CDR3 is TGTGCCAGCAGTCTAGGGGACAGGGGGCTGCATCAGCCCCAGCATTTT. Translated: CASSLGDRGLHQPQHF. J is TRBJ1-5 and V is TRBV28; the match to TRBD1 covers 12 bases. The CDR3 covers 16 residues. The germline CDR1 and CDR2 sequences are MDHEN and SYDVKM. V was clipped by 5 bases and J by 5 bases; unmatched bases: 7. Complete variable domain (other parts from reference TRBV28 and TRBJ1-5): DVKVTQSSRYLVKRTGEKVFLECVQDMDHENMFWYRQDPGLGLRLIYFSYDVKMKEKGDIPEGYSVSREKKERFSLILESASTNQTSMYLCASSLGDRGLHQPQHFGDGTRLSIL.

J is TRBJ1-1 and V is TRBV11-2, with 8 bases lining up with TRBD1. The J segment lost 4 bases and the V segment lost 8 bases, leaving 6 bases of the junction unmatched. Germline-derived CDR1 and CDR2 are SGHAT and FQNNGV. The CDR3 contains 13 residues. CDR3 protein: CASHGQGGTEAFF. The CDR3 nucleotides read TGTGCCAGCCACGGACAGGGCGGCACTGAAGCTTTCTTT.

In regard to this clone: Other DNA sequences in the same sample also yield this CDR3. V usage is TRBV5-1 and J usage is TRBJ2-7; perhaps TRBD2 as D (5 bases). Germline V lookup: CDR1 SGHRS, CDR2 YFSETQ. The ends were cut back, 1 base at V and 2 bases at J, with 7 bases in the middle. The CDR3 contains 13 residues. CDR3 nucleotides: TGCGCCAGCAGCTTGACGGGAACCTACGAGCAGTACTTC. Amino acid sequence: CASSLTGTYEQYF.

This chain joins TRBV7-9 and TRBJ1-1; the D gene is possibly TRBD1 (5 bases). This CDR3 is built from 15 residues. Trimming took 5 bases from V and 1 from J, leaving 14 bases between them. Germline CDR1 SEHNR, CDR2 FQNEAQ (reference sequence). The CDR3 nucleotides read TGTGCCAGCAGCCCCCGGGCTGGGGCGAACACTGAAGCTTTCTTT. Residues: CASSPRAGANTEAFF.

The chain links TRBV15 to TRBJ2-5; the match to TRBD1 covers 8 bases. Germline V lookup: CDR1 LNHNV, CDR2 YYDKDF (reference sequence). This CDR3 has 14 amino acids. Trimming at V came to 7 bases and at J to 2 bases, leaving 6 bases not matched to a gene. CDR3 protein: CATKKGQAQETQYF. CDR3 nucleotides: TGTGCCACCAAGAAGGGACAGGCACAAGAGACCCAGTACTTC. The whole variable domain, filled in from reference TRBV15 and TRBJ2-5, reads DAMVIQNPRYQVTQFGKPVTLSCSQTLNHNVMYWYQQKSSQAPKLLFHYYDKDFNNEADTPDNFQSRRPNTSFCFLDIRSPGLGDTAMYLCATKKGQAQETQYFGPGTRLLVL.

V usage is TRBV28 and J usage is TRBJ1-4, with 7 bases aligning to TRBD1. Germline lookup yields CDR1 MDHEN and CDR2 SYDVKM. The CDR3 is 13 residues long. V lost 2 bases, J lost 14 bases, and 8 bases stayed unmatched. This CDR3 is CASSLGGQDRLFF. For the CDR3, the DNA is TGTGCCAGCAGTTTAGGCGGACAGGACAGGCTGTTTTTT.

The gene calls are TRBV5-4 and TRBJ2-7; 9 bases are a match to TRBD1. Germline CDR1 SGHNT, CDR2 YYREEE (reference sequence). J was trimmed by 3 bases and V by 0 bases; bases with no gene match: 7. The CDR3 loop spans 16 amino acids. CDR3 in DNA: TGTGCCAGCAGCTTGGCCGGGGGACAGGGTAGCTACGAGCAGTACTTC. This translates into CASSLAGGQGSYEQYF.

The chain links TRBV5-1 to TRBJ2-7; D unresolved. Looked up from germline, CDR1 is SGHRS and CDR2 is YFSETQ. Trimming took off 1 base at V and 2 bases at J, with 7 bases between the two ends. The CDR3 runs 13 residues. The CDR3 here is CASSLREPYEQYF. The CDR3, as DNA: TGCGCCAGCAGCTTGAGGGAACCCTACGAGCAGTACTTC.

Points on this clone: Relative to the germline gene, one junction end is altered; a read error may explain this. This chain joins TRBV28 and TRBJ1-4; tentative D call: TRBD1 (5 bases). Germline lookup yields CDR1 MDHEN and CDR2 SYDVKM. CDR3 length equals 14 residues. This CDR3 is CASSLWDSSGKLFF. DNA for the CDR3: TGTGCCAGCAGTCTATGGGACTCCTCGGGAAAACTGTTTTTT.

The chain couples TRBV6-6 to TRBJ1-3, with 7 bases aligning to TRBD1. CDR3 size: 14 residues. V lost 6 bases, J lost 4 bases, and 6 bases stayed unmatched. Germline CDR1 is MNHNY and CDR2 is SVGAGI (reference sequence). The CDR3 sequence is CASRPGTDGNTIYF. The CDR3 coding sequence is TGTGCCAGCAGACCCGGGACAGACGGAAACACCATATATTTT.

The rearrangement uses TRBV28 and TRBJ1-1; possibly TRBD1 for D (6 bases). Trimming removed 0 bases at V and 1 base at J, with 9 bases between. CDR1 is MDHEN and CDR2 is SYDVKM in the germline V gene. The length of the CDR3 is 15 residues. The CDR3 DNA reads TGTGCCAGCAGTTTATGGACAGGAGAGAACACTGAAGCTTTCTTT. Encoded protein: CASSLWTGENTEAFF.

The chain couples TRBV10-1 to TRBJ2-5, with TRBD1 as a possible D gene (6 bases). Germline assignment: CDR1 WNHNN and CDR2 SYGVQD (reference sequence). This CDR3 is 15 amino acids long. Trimming took 0 bases from V and 2 from J, leaving 10 bases between them. The CDR3 DNA reads TGCGCCAGCAGTGAGTCGGGGGCGGCACAAGAGACCCAGTACTTC. Translated: CASSESGAAQETQYF.

The V and J genes are TRBV18 and TRBJ2-7; D perhaps matches TRBD1 (6 bases). Per the germline V gene, CDR1 is KGHSH and CDR2 is LQKENI. Trimming cost V 2 bases and J 3 bases, with 11 bases left between them. The length of the CDR3 is 14 residues. The CDR3 sequence: CASSPAETGYEQYF. CDR3 in DNA: TGTGCCAGCTCACCAGCCGAGACAGGCTACGAGCAGTACTTC.

The DNA of the CDR3 is TGCGCCAGCAGCCAACTTGAGCTAGCGTTCTACGAGCAGTACTTC. Translated, it gives CASSQLELAFYEQYF. The V gene is TRBV4-1, the J gene TRBJ2-7, with D possibly TRBD2 on 6 matching bases. This CDR3 is 15 amino acids long. Trimming took off 2 bases at V and 3 bases at J, with 14 bases between the two ends. The germline V gene encodes CDR1 MGHRA and CDR2 YSYEKL.

This chain uses TRBV5-8 with TRBJ2-1; D possibly corresponds to TRBD2 (5 bases). The germline gives CDR1 SGHTS, CDR2 YDEGEE. The CDR3 loop spans 18 amino acids. V lost 0 bases to trimming and J lost 5 bases, with 21 bases between them. The DNA of the CDR3 is TGTGCCAGCAGCTTGGCACTAGTCGCTTTGGGCGGTCACAATGAGCAGTTCTTC. It translates to CASSLALVALGGHNEQFF.